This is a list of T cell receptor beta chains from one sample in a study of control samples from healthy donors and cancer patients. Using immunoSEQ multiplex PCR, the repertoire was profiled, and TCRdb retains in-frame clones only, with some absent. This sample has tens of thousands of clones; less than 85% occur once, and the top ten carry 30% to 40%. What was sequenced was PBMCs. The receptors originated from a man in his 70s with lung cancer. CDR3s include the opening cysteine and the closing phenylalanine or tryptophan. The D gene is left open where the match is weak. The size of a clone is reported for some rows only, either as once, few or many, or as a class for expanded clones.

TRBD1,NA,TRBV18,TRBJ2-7,CASSPGTGISYEQYF,TGTGCCAGCTCACCCGGGACAGGGATCTCCTACGAGCAGTACTTC
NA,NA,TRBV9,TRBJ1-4,CASSPFATNEKLFF,TGTGCCAGCAGCCCGTTTGCAACTAATGAAAAACTGTTTTTT
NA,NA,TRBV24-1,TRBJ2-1,CATSDPRQVHEQFF,TGTGCCACCAGTGATCCCCGACAGGTCCATGAGCAGTTCTTC
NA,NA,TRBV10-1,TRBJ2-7,CASRGPAGEQYF,TGCGCCAGCAGGGGACCAGCTGGCGAGCAGTACTTC
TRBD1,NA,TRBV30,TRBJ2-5,CAWSVDRELRETQYF,TGTGCCTGGAGTGTAGACAGGGAATTGCGGGAGACCCAGTACTTC
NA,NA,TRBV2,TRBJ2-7,CASSEVDGFGAYEQYF,TGTGCCAGCAGTGAGGTAGACGGGTTCGGGGCCTACGAGCAGTACTTC
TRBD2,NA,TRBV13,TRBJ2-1,CASSFPGTSANEQFF,TGTGCCAGCAGCTTCCCCGGGACTAGCGCCAATGAGCAGTTCTTC
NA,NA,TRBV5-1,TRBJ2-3,CASSLVGGWTDTQYF,TGCGCCAGCAGCTTGGTGGGGGGCTGGACAGATACGCAGTATTTT
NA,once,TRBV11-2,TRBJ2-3,CASSLGQEDTQYF,TGTGCCAGCAGCTTAGGCCAGGAGGATACGCAGTATTTT
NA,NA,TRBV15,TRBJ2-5,CATSRDRGQETQYF,TGTGCCACCAGCAGAGACAGGGGACAAGAGACCCAGTACTTC
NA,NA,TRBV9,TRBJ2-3,CASSPSSGLSTDTQYF,TGTGCCAGCAGCCCCTCGTCGGGACTTAGCACAGATACGCAGTATTTT
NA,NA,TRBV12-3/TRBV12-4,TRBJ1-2,CASSSDTPSGYTF,TGTGCCAGCAGTTCCGACACCCCGAGCGGCTACACCTTC
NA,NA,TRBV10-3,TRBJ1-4,CAISESGGGVEEKLFF,TGTGCCATCAGTGAGTCTGGGGGCGGGGTTGAGGAAAAACTGTTTTTT
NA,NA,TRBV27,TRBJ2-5,CASSFAGWETQYF,TGTGCCAGCAGTTTTGCCGGGTGGGAGACCCAGTACTTC
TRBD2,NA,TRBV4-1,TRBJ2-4,CASSQDAAGGGDIQYF,TGCGCCAGCAGCCAAGATGCGGCGGGGGGCGGGGACATTCAGTACTTC